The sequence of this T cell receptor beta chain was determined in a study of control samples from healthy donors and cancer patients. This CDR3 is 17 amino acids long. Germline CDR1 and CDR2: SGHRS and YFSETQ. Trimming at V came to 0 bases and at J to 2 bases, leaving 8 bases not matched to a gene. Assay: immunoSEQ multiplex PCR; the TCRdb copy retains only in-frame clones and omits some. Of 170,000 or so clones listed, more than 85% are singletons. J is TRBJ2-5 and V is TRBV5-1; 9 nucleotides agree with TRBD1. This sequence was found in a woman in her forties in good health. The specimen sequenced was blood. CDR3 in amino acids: CASSLGDRVPQQETQYF. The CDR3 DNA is TGCGCCAGCAGCTTGGGGGACAGGGTGCCACAACAAGAGACCCAGTACTTC.